The clone carrying this TCR beta chain occurred once. Its specificity is not known. The data derive from a study of Tregs in tolerant kidney transplant recipients. Sequencing was performed with immunoSEQ multiplex PCR; in TCRdb, only in-frame clones are kept and a portion is missing. This sample has about 66,000 clones; around 90% occur once, and the top ten carry approximately 11%. Germline CDR1 reads SGHTA; CDR2 reads FQGNSA. V dropped 5 bases and J dropped 8 bases, with 9 bases sitting between them. This CDR3 region has 11 residues. The study, taken as a whole, reports: Activated donor B cell expansion appeared to reveal the most relevant donor-specific TCRbeta repertoire. Findings come from small patient numbers and require larger validation. Some patients' samples used different primers over time, so nucleotide sequences weren't comparable.

The sequence came from a human donor who received a combined kidney and bone marrow transplant. V and J are TRBV7-2 and TRBJ1-2, with D possibly being TRBD1 (6 bases). This specimen was CD8+ T cells from blood, taken before the transplant. The CDR3 DNA reads as TGTGCCAGCAGCGGGGGCGAGGGCTACACCTTC. Translating gives CASSGGEGYTF.